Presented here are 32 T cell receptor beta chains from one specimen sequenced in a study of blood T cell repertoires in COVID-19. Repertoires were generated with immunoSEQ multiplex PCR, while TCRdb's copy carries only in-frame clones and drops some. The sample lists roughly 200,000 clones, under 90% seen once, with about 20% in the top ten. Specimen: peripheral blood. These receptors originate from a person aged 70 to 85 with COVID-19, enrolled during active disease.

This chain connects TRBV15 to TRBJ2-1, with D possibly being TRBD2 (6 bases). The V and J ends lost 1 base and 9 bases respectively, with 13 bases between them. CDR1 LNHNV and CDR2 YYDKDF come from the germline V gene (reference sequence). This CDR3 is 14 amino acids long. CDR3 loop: CATSRVRVGGEQFF. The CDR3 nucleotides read TGTGCCACCAGCAGAGTCCGGGTCGGGGGTGAGCAGTTCTTC.

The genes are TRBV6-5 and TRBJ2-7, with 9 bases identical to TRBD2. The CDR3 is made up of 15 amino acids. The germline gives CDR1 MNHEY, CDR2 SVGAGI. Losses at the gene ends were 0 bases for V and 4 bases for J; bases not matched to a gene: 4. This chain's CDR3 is CASSYSPAGGYEQYF. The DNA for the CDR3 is TGTGCCAGCAGTTACTCGCCAGCGGGGGGTTACGAGCAGTACTTC.

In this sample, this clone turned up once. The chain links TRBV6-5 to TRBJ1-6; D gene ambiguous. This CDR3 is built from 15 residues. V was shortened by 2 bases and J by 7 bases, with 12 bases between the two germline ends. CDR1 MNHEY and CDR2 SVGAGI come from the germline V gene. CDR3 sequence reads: CASSYLARTNSPLHF. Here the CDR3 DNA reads TGTGCCAGCAGTTACCTTGCGCGTACCAATTCACCCCTCCACTTT.

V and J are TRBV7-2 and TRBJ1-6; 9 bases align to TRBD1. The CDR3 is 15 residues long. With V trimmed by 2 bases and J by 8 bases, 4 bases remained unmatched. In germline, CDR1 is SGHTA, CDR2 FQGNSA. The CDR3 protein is CASSLIGQGHSPLHF. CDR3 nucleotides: TGTGCCAGCAGCTTAATAGGACAGGGGCATTCACCCCTCCACTTT.

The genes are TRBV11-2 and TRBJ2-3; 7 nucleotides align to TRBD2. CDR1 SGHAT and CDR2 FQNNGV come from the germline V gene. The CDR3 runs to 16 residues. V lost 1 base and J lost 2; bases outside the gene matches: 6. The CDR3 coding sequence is TGTGCCAGCAGCTTAGGTGTTAGCGGGTACACAGATACGCAGTATTTT. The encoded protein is CASSLGVSGYTDTQYF.

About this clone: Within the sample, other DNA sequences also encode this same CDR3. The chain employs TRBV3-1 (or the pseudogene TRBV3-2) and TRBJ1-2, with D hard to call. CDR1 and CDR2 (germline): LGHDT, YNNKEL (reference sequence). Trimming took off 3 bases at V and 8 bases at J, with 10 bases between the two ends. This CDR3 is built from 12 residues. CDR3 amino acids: CASSQGSGGYTF. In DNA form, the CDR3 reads TGTGCCAGCAGCCAGGGGAGCGGCGGCTACACCTTC.

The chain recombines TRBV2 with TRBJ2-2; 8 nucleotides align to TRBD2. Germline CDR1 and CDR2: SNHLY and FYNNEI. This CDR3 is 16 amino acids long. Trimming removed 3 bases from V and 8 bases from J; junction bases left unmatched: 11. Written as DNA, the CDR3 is TGTGCCAGCAGTGAGCGTTCGACAGCGGGGGCGGGGGAGCTGTTTTTT. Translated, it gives CASSERSTAGAGELFF.

CDR3 loop: CASSPPGGTGELFF. The CDR3, as DNA: TGTGCCAGCAGTCCACCGGGGGGCACCGGGGAGCTGTTTTTT. The V gene is TRBV28, the J gene TRBJ2-2; TRBD2 matches at 7 bases. This CDR3 has 14 amino acids. CDR1 and CDR2 (germline): MDHEN, SYDVKM. Trimming took 5 bases from V and 4 from J; bases not matched to a gene: 4. The whole variable domain, remainder taken from reference TRBV28 and TRBJ2-2, is DVKVTQSSRYLVKRTGEKVFLECVQDMDHENMFWYRQDPGLGLRLIYFSYDVKMKEKGDIPEGYSVSREKKERFSLILESASTNQTSMYLCASSPPGGTGELFFGEGSRLTVL.

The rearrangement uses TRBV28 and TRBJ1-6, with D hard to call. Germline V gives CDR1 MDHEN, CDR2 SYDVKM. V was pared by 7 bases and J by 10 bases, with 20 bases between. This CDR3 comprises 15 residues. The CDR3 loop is CASNGGRGSESPLHF. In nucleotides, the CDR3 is TGTGCCAGCAACGGAGGGCGGGGAAGCGAGTCACCCCTCCACTTT.

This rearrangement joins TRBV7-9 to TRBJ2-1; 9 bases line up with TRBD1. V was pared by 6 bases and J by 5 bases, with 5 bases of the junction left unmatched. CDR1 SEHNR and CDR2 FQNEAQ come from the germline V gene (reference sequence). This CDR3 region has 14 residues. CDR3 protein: CASRAGQGNNEQFF. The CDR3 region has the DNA TGTGCCAGCAGGGCGGGACAGGGAAACAATGAGCAGTTCTTC.

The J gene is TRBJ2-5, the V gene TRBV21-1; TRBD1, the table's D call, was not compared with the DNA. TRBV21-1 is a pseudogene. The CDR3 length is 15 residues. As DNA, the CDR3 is TGTGCCAGCAGCACACGACAGGGCCCCCAAGAGACCCAGTACTTC. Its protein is CASSTRQGPQETQYF.

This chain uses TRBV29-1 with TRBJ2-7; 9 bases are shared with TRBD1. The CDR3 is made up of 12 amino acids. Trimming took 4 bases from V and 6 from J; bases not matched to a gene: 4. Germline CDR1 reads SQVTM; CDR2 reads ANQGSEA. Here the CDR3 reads CSVGRTGVEQYF. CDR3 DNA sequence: TGCAGCGTTGGCAGGACAGGGGTCGAGCAGTACTTC.

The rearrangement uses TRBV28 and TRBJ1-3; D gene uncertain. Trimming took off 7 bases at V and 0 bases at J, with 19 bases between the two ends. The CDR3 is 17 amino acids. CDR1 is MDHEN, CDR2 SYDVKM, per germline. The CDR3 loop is CASTQFSAFFSGNTIYF. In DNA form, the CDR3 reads TGTGCCAGCACACAGTTTTCCGCGTTCTTCTCTGGAAACACCATATATTTT.

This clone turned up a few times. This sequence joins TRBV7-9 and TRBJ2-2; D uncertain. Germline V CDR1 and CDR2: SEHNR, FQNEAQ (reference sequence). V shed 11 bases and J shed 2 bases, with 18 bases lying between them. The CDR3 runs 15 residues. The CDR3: CAGSRRQSNTGELFF. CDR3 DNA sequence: TGTGCCGGGTCACGGCGGCAGTCCAACACCGGGGAGCTGTTTTTT.

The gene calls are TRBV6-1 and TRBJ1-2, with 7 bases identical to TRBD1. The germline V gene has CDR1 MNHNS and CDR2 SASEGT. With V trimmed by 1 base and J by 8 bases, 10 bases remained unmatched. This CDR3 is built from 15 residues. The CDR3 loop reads CASSEGPTGVGGYTF. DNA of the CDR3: TGTGCCAGCAGTGAAGGGCCAACAGGGGTTGGGGGCTACACCTTC.

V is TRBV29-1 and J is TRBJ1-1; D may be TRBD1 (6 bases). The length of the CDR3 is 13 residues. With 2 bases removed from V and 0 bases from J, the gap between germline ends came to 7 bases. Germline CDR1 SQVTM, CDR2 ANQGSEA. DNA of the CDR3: TGCAGCGTTGAAAGACAGGTGAACACTGAAGCTTTCTTT. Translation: CSVERQVNTEAFF.

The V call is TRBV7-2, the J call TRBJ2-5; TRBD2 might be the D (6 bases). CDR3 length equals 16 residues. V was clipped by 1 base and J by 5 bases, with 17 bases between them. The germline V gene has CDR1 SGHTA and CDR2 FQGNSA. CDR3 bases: TGTGCCAGCAGCTTAGGGGTGGAGGGGTTATCGGAGACCCAGTACTTC. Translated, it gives CASSLGVEGLSETQYF.

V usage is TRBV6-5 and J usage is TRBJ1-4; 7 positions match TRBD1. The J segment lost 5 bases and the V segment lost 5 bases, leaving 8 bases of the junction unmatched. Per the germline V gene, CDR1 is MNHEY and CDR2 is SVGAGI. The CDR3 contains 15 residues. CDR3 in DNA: TGTGCCAGCAGTCCGCACAGGGGCAGAAATGAAAAACTGTTTTTT. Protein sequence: CASSPHRGRNEKLFF.

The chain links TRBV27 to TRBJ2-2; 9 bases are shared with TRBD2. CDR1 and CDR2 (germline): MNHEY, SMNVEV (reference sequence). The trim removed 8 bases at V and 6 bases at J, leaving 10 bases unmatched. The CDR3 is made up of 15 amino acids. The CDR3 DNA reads TGTGCCAGCGGCTTAGCGGGGGACCGCCCCGGGGAGCTGTTTTTT. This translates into CASGLAGDRPGELFF.

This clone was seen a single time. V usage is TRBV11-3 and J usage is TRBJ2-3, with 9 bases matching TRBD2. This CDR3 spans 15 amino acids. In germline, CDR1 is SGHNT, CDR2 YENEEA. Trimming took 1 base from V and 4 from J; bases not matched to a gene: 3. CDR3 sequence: CASSLALAGSDTQYF. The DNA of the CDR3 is TGTGCCAGCAGCTTAGCCCTAGCGGGATCAGATACGCAGTATTTT.

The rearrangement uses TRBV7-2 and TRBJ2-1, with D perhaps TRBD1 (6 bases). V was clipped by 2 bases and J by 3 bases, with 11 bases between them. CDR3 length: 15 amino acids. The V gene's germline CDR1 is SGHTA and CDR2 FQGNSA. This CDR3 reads CASSLTGTIYNEQFF. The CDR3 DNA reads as TGTGCCAGCAGCTTAACCGGGACAATCTACAATGAGCAGTTCTTC.

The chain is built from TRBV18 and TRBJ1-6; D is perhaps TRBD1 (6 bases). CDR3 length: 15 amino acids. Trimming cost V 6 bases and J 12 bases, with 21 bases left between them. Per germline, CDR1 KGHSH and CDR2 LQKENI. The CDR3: CASSLQGSGVVPLHF. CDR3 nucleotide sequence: TGTGCCAGCTCGCTACAGGGAAGCGGTGTAGTACCCCTCCACTTT.

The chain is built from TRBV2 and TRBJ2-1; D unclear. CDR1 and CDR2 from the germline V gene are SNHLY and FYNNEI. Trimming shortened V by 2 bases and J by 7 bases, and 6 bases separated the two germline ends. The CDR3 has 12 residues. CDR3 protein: CASSEFPNEQFF. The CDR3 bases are TGTGCCAGCAGTGAATTTCCTAATGAGCAGTTCTTC.

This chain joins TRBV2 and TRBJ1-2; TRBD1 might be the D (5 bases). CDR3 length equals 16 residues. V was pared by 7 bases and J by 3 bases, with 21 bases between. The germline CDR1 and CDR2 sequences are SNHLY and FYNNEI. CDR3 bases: TGTGCCAGCATTCGTGGGCAAACACAGGTCCACTATGGCTACACCTTC. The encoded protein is CASIRGQTQVHYGYTF.

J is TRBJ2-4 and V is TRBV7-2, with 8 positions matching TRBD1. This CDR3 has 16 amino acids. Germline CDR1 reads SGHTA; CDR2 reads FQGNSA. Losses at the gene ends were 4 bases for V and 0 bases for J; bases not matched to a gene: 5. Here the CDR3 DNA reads TGTGCCAGCAGCTCCGGACAGGGTATAGCCAAAAACATTCAGTACTTC. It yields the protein CASSSGQGIAKNIQYF. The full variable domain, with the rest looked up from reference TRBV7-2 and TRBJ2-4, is GAGVSQSPSNKVTEKGKDVELRCDPISGHTALYWYRQSLGQGLEFLIYFQGNSAPDKSGLPSDRFSAERTGGSVSTLTIQRTQQEDSAVYLCASSSGQGIAKNIQYFGAGTRLSVL.

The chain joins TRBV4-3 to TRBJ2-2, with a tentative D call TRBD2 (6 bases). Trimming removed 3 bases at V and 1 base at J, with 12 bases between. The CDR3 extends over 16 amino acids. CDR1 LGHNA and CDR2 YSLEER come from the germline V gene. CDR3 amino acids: CASSQGLKLNTGELFF. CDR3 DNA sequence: TGCGCCAGCAGCCAGGGACTTAAATTGAACACCGGGGAGCTGTTTTTT.

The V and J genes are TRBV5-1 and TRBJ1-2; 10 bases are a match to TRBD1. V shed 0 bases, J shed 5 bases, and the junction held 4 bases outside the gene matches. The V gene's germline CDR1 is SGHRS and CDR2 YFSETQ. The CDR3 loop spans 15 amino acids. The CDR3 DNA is TGCGCCAGCAGCTTGGTGGGGACAGGGGATTATGGCTACACCTTC. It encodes CASSLVGTGDYGYTF.

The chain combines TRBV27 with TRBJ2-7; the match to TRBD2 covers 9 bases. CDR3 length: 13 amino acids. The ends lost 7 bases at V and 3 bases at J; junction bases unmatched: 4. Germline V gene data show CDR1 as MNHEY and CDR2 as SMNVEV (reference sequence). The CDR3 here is CASNPSGNYEQYF. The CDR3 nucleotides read TGTGCCAGCAACCCTAGCGGGAACTACGAGCAGTACTTC.

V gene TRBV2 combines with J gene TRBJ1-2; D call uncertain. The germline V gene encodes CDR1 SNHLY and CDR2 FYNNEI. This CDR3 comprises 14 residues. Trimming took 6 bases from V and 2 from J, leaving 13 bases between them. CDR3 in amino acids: CASSDGVGNYGYTF. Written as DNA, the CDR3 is TGTGCCAGCAGCGACGGGGTGGGGAACTATGGCTACACCTTC.

DNA of the CDR3: TGTGCCAGCATAAGACAGGGTTGGGGCTACACCTTC. Protein sequence: CASIRQGWGYTF. The J gene is TRBJ1-2, the V gene TRBV28; 7 bases align to TRBD1. CDR1 is MDHEN, CDR2 SYDVKM, per germline. This CDR3 region has 12 residues. The V and J ends lost 7 bases and 8 bases, in that order; junction bases with no gene match: 7.

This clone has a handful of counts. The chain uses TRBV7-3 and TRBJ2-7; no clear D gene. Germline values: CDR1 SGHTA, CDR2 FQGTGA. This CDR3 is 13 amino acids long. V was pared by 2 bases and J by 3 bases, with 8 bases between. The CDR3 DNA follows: TGTGCCAGCAGCTTACGCCACGGCTACGAGCAGTACTTC. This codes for CASSLRHGYEQYF.

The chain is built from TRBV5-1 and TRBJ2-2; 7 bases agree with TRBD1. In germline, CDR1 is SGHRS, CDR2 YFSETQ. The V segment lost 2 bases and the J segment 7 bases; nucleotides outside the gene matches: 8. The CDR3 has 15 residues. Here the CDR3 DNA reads TGCGCCAGCAGCTTATCTTCACAGGGGCTCGGGGAGCTGTTTTTT. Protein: CASSLSSQGLGELFF.